This is a list of T cell receptor beta chains from one sample in a study of sequential checkpoint blockade in melanoma. Repertoires were generated with immunoSEQ multiplex PCR, while TCRdb's copy carries only in-frame clones and drops some. The sample carries under 3,000 clones, 26% recorded once. The sequenced sample was tumor tissue (inferred from file names), obtained from a patient given nivolumab and ipilimumab in sequence. The receptors derive from a human donor with melanoma. The CDR3 runs from the conserved cysteine through the conserved F or W. A D gene is named only where the DNA matches it firmly. The size entry is marked missing in some rows and otherwise reads once, few, many or a size class.

v_gene: TRBV18
abundance: -
j_gene: TRBJ1-4
d_gene: -
CDR3nt: TGTGCCAGCTCTCAAAACGCGGAGGAAGATAAACTGTTTTTT
CDR3aa: CASSQNAEEDKLFF

v_gene: TRBV6-7
abundance: -
j_gene: TRBJ1-5
d_gene: -
CDR3nt: TGTGCCAGCAGTTTGCGGGGAGTTAGCAATCAGCCCCAGCATTTT
CDR3aa: CASSLRGVSNQPQHF

v_gene: TRBV28
abundance: -
j_gene: TRBJ1-1
d_gene: -
CDR3nt: TGTGCCAGCAGTTTTATGAGTGACGGTGAAGCTTTCTTT
CDR3aa: CASSFMSDGEAFF

v_gene: TRBV18
abundance: few
j_gene: TRBJ1-3
d_gene: TRBD1
CDR3nt: TGTGCCAGCTCACAGATGGACAGGGGTGGAAACACCATATATTTT
CDR3aa: CASSQMDRGGNTIYF

v_gene: TRBV1
abundance: -
j_gene: TRBJ2-2
d_gene: -
CDR3nt: TGCGCCAGCATCCTATGGGGTACCGGGGAGCTGTTTTTT
CDR3aa: CASILWGTGELFF

v_gene: TRBV9
abundance: few
j_gene: TRBJ2-3
d_gene: -
CDR3nt: TGTGCCAGCAGCACTACTCCCGGATACACAGATACGCAGTATTTT
CDR3aa: CASSTTPGYTDTQYF

v_gene: TRBV11-3
abundance: medium-sized
j_gene: TRBJ2-7
d_gene: -
CDR3nt: TGTGCCAGCAGCTTGGCCGGTGGGGGGGCCGCCTACGAGCAGTACTTC
CDR3aa: CASSLAGGGAAYEQYF

v_gene: TRBV18
abundance: -
j_gene: TRBJ2-7
d_gene: -
CDR3nt: TGTGCCAGCTCAAGGACCAGGCAGGGGCGTTGGGGGCGAAAGGTCGACTACTACGAGCAGTACTTC
CDR3aa: CASSRTRQGRWGRKVDYYEQYF

v_gene: TRBV29-1
abundance: -
j_gene: TRBJ2-7
d_gene: TRBD1
CDR3nt: TGCAGCGTTGAAGGGGACAGGGGCCACTACGAGCAGTACTTC
CDR3aa: CSVEGDRGHYEQYF

v_gene: TRBV6-8
abundance: few
j_gene: TRBJ2-2
d_gene: TRBD1
CDR3nt: TGTGCCAGCAGAAGCCGACAGGGATTAAACACCGGGGAGCTGTTTTTT
CDR3aa: CASRSRQGLNTGELFF

v_gene: TRBV11-3
abundance: -
j_gene: TRBJ2-7
d_gene: TRBD1
CDR3nt: TGTGCCAGCAGCTTAGTGGGGACAGGACCTTCCTACGAGCAGTACTTC
CDR3aa: CASSLVGTGPSYEQYF

v_gene: TRBV12-5
abundance: medium-sized
j_gene: TRBJ1-6
d_gene: TRBD1
CDR3nt: TGTGCCACTCAGGACAGGGCTGGCTCACCCCTCCACTTT
CDR3aa: CATQDRAGSPLHF

v_gene: TRBV12-5
abundance: -
j_gene: TRBJ2-3
d_gene: -
CDR3nt: TGTGCTACCGCCCTTTCGGATACGCAGTATTTT
CDR3aa: CATALSDTQYF

v_gene: TRBV9
abundance: few
j_gene: TRBJ2-7
d_gene: -
CDR3nt: TGTGCCAGCAGCCCGGACTGGGGCGGCTACGAGCAGTACTTC
CDR3aa: CASSPDWGGYEQYF

v_gene: TRBV30
abundance: -
j_gene: TRBJ1-2
d_gene: TRBD1
CDR3nt: TGTGCCTGGAGTCCCCGCCCCGGACAGGGCGAGGGTGGCTACACCTTC
CDR3aa: CAWSPRPGQGEGGYTF

v_gene: TRBV6-8
abundance: -
j_gene: TRBJ2-6
d_gene: TRBD1
CDR3nt: TGTGCCAGCAGTCCGACAGGGGGCTCTGGGGCCAACGTCCTGACTTTC
CDR3aa: CASSPTGGSGANVLTF

v_gene: TRBV6-8
abundance: few
j_gene: TRBJ1-2
d_gene: TRBD1
CDR3nt: TGTGCCAGCAATAGACAGGGGGCTAACTATGGCTACACCTTC
CDR3aa: CASNRQGANYGYTF

v_gene: TRBV9
abundance: few
j_gene: TRBJ2-1
d_gene: TRBD1
CDR3nt: TGTGCCAGCACCGACCCGGGACAGGGCGTCAATGAGCAGTTCTTC
CDR3aa: CASTDPGQGVNEQFF

v_gene: TRBV6-8
abundance: -
j_gene: TRBJ2-7
d_gene: -
CDR3nt: TGTGCCAGCAGTTACTCTGGTGGGGACCTCTACGAGCAGTACTTC
CDR3aa: CASSYSGGDLYEQYF

v_gene: TRBV23-1
abundance: medium-sized
j_gene: TRBJ1-5
d_gene: -
CDR3nt: TGCGCCAGCAGCCCCCAACCCCGGGATCAGCCCCAGCATTTT
CDR3aa: CASSPQPRDQPQHF

v_gene: TRBV6-8
abundance: large
j_gene: TRBJ2-7
d_gene: -
CDR3nt: TGTGCCAGCAGTTCCGACCAGGTCGGGGAGCAGTACTTC
CDR3aa: CASSSDQVGEQYF

v_gene: TRBV29-1
abundance: -
j_gene: TRBJ1-4
d_gene: TRBD1
CDR3nt: TGCAGCGTCTCTGGGACAGATGAAAAACTGTTTTTT
CDR3aa: CSVSGTDEKLFF

v_gene: TRBV14
abundance: -
j_gene: TRBJ2-1
d_gene: -
CDR3nt: TGTGCCAGCAGTTACAGGAGCTCCTACAATGAGCAGTTCTTC
CDR3aa: CASSYRSSYNEQFF

v_gene: TRBV6-8
abundance: -
j_gene: TRBJ2-5
d_gene: TRBD1
CDR3nt: TGTGCCATCAGTTACGGGACAGGAGAGACCCAGTACTTC
CDR3aa: CAISYGTGETQYF

v_gene: TRBV30
abundance: -
j_gene: TRBJ2-5
d_gene: -
CDR3nt: TGTGCCTGGAACCTAGGTCAGGGGGGGGAGACCCAGTACTTC
CDR3aa: CAWNLGQGGETQYF

v_gene: TRBV19
abundance: -
j_gene: TRBJ2-7
d_gene: -
CDR3nt: TGTGCCGTACAGGGTTACTACGAGCAGTACTTC
CDR3aa: CAVQGYYEQYF

v_gene: TRBV7-5
abundance: -
j_gene: TRBJ2-3
d_gene: -
CDR3nt: TGTGCCAGCAGCTCGTCCTCACTGGGGACAGATACGCAGTATTTT
CDR3aa: CASSSSSLGTDTQYF

v_gene: TRBV10-2
abundance: -
j_gene: TRBJ1-4
d_gene: TRBD1
CDR3nt: TGCGCCAGCAGTCAAACCCAGGGGGCCAATGGTGAAAAACTGTTTTTT
CDR3aa: CASSQTQGANGEKLFF

v_gene: TRBV6-8
abundance: few
j_gene: TRBJ1-6
d_gene: -
CDR3nt: TGTGCCAGCAGTTACGCGGACGGATATAATTCACCCCTCCACTTT
CDR3aa: CASSYADGYNSPLHF

v_gene: TRBV18
abundance: -
j_gene: TRBJ1-2
d_gene: TRBD1
CDR3nt: TGTGCCAGCTCACCATCACAGGGGGCCGACTATGGCTACACCTTC
CDR3aa: CASSPSQGADYGYTF

v_gene: TRBV6-8
abundance: few
j_gene: TRBJ2-3
d_gene: -
CDR3nt: TGTGCCAGCAGTTACGGGCAGGGCCACGCGGCTGACGATACGCAGTATTTT
CDR3aa: CASSYGQGHAADDTQYF

v_gene: TRBV11-3
abundance: few
j_gene: TRBJ2-3
d_gene: TRBD1
CDR3nt: TGTGCCAGCAGTTGGGGATCTCGACAGGGGGCGACAGATACGCAGTATTTT
CDR3aa: CASSWGSRQGATDTQYF

v_gene: TRBV9
abundance: few
j_gene: TRBJ1-5
d_gene: TRBD1
CDR3nt: TGTGCCAGCAGTAGAGGAGACAGGGCATCTCAGCCCCAGCATTTT
CDR3aa: CASSRGDRASQPQHF

v_gene: TRBV7-1
abundance: few
j_gene: TRBJ2-3
d_gene: -
CDR3nt: TGTGCCAGCAGCCCCGGAGGGGCCACGACAGATACGCAGTATTTT
CDR3aa: CASSPGGATTDTQYF

v_gene: TRBV12-5
abundance: -
j_gene: TRBJ2-2
d_gene: TRBD1
CDR3nt: TGTGCCAGCACCTCCCGGGACAGGGACACCGGGGAGCTGTTTTTT
CDR3aa: CASTSRDRDTGELFF

v_gene: TRBV6-8
abundance: -
j_gene: TRBJ1-2
d_gene: TRBD1
CDR3nt: TGTGCCAGCCTGGAGAAGGGGGCGTCCGGGAACTATGGCTACACCTTC
CDR3aa: CASLEKGASGNYGYTF

v_gene: TRBV11-3
abundance: few
j_gene: TRBJ1-2
d_gene: TRBD1
CDR3nt: TGTGCCAGCAGCTTAGATTTCCAGGGGGGAAGTGGCTACACCTTC
CDR3aa: CASSLDFQGGSGYTF

v_gene: TRBV6-8
abundance: medium-sized
j_gene: TRBJ2-1
d_gene: TRBD1
CDR3nt: TGTGCCAGCAGTGCCGACCGGACAGGGCTGAGGATATGGGGTGAGCAGTTCTTC
CDR3aa: CASSADRTGLRIWGEQFF

v_gene: TRBV6-8
abundance: -
j_gene: TRBJ1-2
d_gene: -
CDR3nt: TGTGCCAGCAGTTACAGTCTTAACTCGAATGGCTACACCTTC
CDR3aa: CASSYSLNSNGYTF

v_gene: TRBV19
abundance: -
j_gene: TRBJ2-7
d_gene: TRBD2
CDR3nt: TGTGCCACCTCTAGCGGGTTAACCTACGAGCAGTACTTC
CDR3aa: CATSSGLTYEQYF

v_gene: TRBV11-3
abundance: few
j_gene: TRBJ2-2
d_gene: -
CDR3nt: TGTGCCAGCGGACACAGGGGGGGCACCGGGGAGCTGTTTTTT
CDR3aa: CASGHRGGTGELFF

v_gene: TRBV11-3
abundance: medium-sized
j_gene: TRBJ1-1
d_gene: TRBD1
CDR3nt: TGTGCCAGCAGCTTAGGGGACAGACCTAACACTGAAGCTTTCTTT
CDR3aa: CASSLGDRPNTEAFF

v_gene: TRBV9
abundance: few
j_gene: TRBJ1-2
d_gene: -
CDR3nt: TGTGCCAGCAGCGTATTAAGGGTGGGTGGTGGCTACACCTTC
CDR3aa: CASSVLRVGGGYTF

v_gene: TRBV28
abundance: -
j_gene: TRBJ1-5
d_gene: -
CDR3nt: TGTGCCAGCAGTTTGTCAGTTTTCCATAGCAATCAGCCCCAGCATTTT
CDR3aa: CASSLSVFHSNQPQHF

v_gene: TRBV6-8
abundance: few
j_gene: TRBJ2-7
d_gene: TRBD1
CDR3nt: TGTGCCAGCAGCGGGACAGTTACCTACGAGCAGTACTTC
CDR3aa: CASSGTVTYEQYF

v_gene: TRBV12-5
abundance: -
j_gene: TRBJ2-1
d_gene: -
CDR3nt: TGTGCCAGCAAAGGGTACAATGAGCAGTTCTTC
CDR3aa: CASKGYNEQFF

v_gene: TRBV11-3
abundance: few
j_gene: TRBJ2-7
d_gene: TRBD1
CDR3nt: TGTGCCAGCATCCCTTCGGACAGGGTTCGGGAGCAGTACTTC
CDR3aa: CASIPSDRVREQYF

v_gene: TRBV5-1
abundance: -
j_gene: TRBJ1-1
d_gene: TRBD1
CDR3nt: TGCGCCAGCAGCTTAATACCGGGACAGGGAATGGGGAACACTGAAGCTTTCTTT
CDR3aa: CASSLIPGQGMGNTEAFF

v_gene: TRBV29-1
abundance: -
j_gene: TRBJ1-2
d_gene: -
CDR3nt: TGCAGCGTTTCACCCGGGGGCGGCTATGGCTACACCTTC
CDR3aa: CSVSPGGGYGYTF

v_gene: TRBV11-3
abundance: few
j_gene: TRBJ2-5
d_gene: -
CDR3nt: TGTGCCAGCAGCCCCCCGGTCCCCCCGGAGACCCAGTACTTC
CDR3aa: CASSPPVPPETQYF

v_gene: TRBV11-3
abundance: few
j_gene: TRBJ2-7
d_gene: -
CDR3nt: TGTGCCAGCAGCCTGGAACGACAGTTCTCCTACGAGCAGTACTTC
CDR3aa: CASSLERQFSYEQYF

v_gene: TRBV9
abundance: few
j_gene: TRBJ2-1
d_gene: TRBD2
CDR3nt: TGTGCCAGCAGCGCTCGGACTAGTAGGGGCAATGAGCAGTTCTTC
CDR3aa: CASSARTSRGNEQFF